A selection of T cell receptor beta chains follows, all from one sample in a study of OX40 agonist ivuxolimab in advanced cancers. Data came from immunoSEQ multiplex PCR; TCRdb stores just in-frame clones and leaves some out. The sample shows some 87,000 clones, about 88% of them seen only once. The sequenced sample was CD4+ or CD8+ T cells sorted from blood, obtained in a trial of the OX40 agonist ivuxolimab. The origin of the receptors is an adult with an advanced solid tumor such as melanoma, head and neck, liver or kidney cancer. Each CDR3 is given with its conserved first and last residue. The D gene is left open where the match is weak. Only some rows state a clone size, as once, few, many or a class for expanded clones.

V	D	length	J	size	DNA	CDR3
TRBV10-3	TRBD1	13	TRBJ1-1	once	TGTGCCATCAGAGAGGGGGCAGGTACTGAAGCTTTCTTT	CAIREGAGTEAFF
TRBV10-3	-	17	TRBJ1-1	-	TGTGCCATCAGTGAGTCTCGGGGGACGAGGGAGAACACTGAAGCTTTCTTT	CAISESRGTRENTEAFF
TRBV27	-	16	TRBJ2-7	-	TGTGCCAGCAGTTTATCCGGAGGGGCAGGGCACTACGAGCAGTACTTC	CASSLSGGAGHYEQYF
TRBV5-8	TRBD1	14	TRBJ2-5	-	TGTGCCAGCAGCGACAGGGTCCAGGAAGAGACCCAGTACTTC	CASSDRVQEETQYF
TRBV15	TRBD1	14	TRBJ1-6	-	TGTGCCACCAGCTTGGACAGGGGAGAATCACCCCTCCACTTT	CATSLDRGESPLHF
TRBV5-5	-	14	TRBJ1-5	once	TGTGCCAGCAGCCTACATGATAGCAATCAGCCCCAGCATTTT	CASSLHDSNQPQHF
TRBV6-1	-	11	TRBJ2-7	once	TGTGCCAGCAGTGAACAACTTATCCAGTACTTC	CASSEQLIQYF
TRBV9	-	14	TRBJ2-5	-	TGTGCCAGCACCAGGGGGAGAGGAGGGGAGACCCAGTACTTC	CASTRGRGGETQYF
TRBV7-2	-	17	TRBJ1-6	-	TGTGCCAGCAGCCCACCCGGACGATTCGGGCCAGATTCACCCCTCCACTTT	CASSPPGRFGPDSPLHF
TRBV19	TRBD1	16	TRBJ1-4	-	TGTGCCAGTAGTATCGCCCGGACAGGGAGCTATGAAAAACTGTTTTTT	CASSIARTGSYEKLFF
TRBV2	-	12	TRBJ2-2	-	TGTGCCAGCAGTCTTTTACCAGGGGAGCTGTTTTTT	CASSLLPGELFF
TRBV5-1	-	13	TRBJ1-5	-	TGCGCCAGCAGCTTGGCGCCATCCCAGCCCCAGCATTTT	CASSLAPSQPQHF
TRBV2	TRBD1	15	TRBJ2-6	-	TGTGCCAGCAGCACAGGGGGTGGAGGGGCCAACGTCCTGACTTTC	CASSTGGGGANVLTF
TRBV7-6	-	15	TRBJ2-2	once	TGTGCCAGCAGCTTAGTGCTGGGGGCCCCCGGGGAGCTGTTTTTT	CASSLVLGAPGELFF
TRBV19	-	13	TRBJ2-3	-	TGTGTGTCGAGGGGGGCCGGCACAGATACGCAGTATTTT	CVSRGAGTDTQYF
TRBV6-1	-	15	TRBJ2-6	-	TGTGCCACCTTCGTGGAAAACTCTGGGGCCAACGTCCTGACTTTC	CATFVENSGANVLTF
TRBV6-6	-	13	TRBJ1-1	-	TGTGCCAGCAGTTACTCGTCTGACACTGAAGCTTTCTTT	CASSYSSDTEAFF
TRBV28	TRBD1	13	TRBJ1-2	-	TGTGCCAGCAGTTTGGGACAGGGAGGGGGCTACACCTTC	CASSLGQGGGYTF
TRBV19	TRBD1	16	TRBJ2-2	few	TGTGCCAGTAGTATAGATCGAACAGGGGGGACCGGGGAGCTGTTTTTT	CASSIDRTGGTGELFF
TRBV5-8	-	15	TRBJ2-1	-	TGTGCCAGCAGTCAGGGTAGGACCCCCTACAATGAGCAGTTCTTC	CASSQGRTPYNEQFF
TRBV6-5	TRBD1	16	TRBJ2-7	-	TGTGCCAGCAGTTACTCAACGGGACAGGGGGCGCGGGAGCAGTACTTC	CASSYSTGQGAREQYF
TRBV27	TRBD2	16	TRBJ2-1	-	TGTGCCAGCAGTTTAAGGCTAGCGGGGGGGCTTAATGAGCAGTTCTTC	CASSLRLAGGLNEQFF
TRBV5-5	-	17	TRBJ2-4	-	TGTGCCAGCAGCTCCTCACAGGGACAACTCGCCAAAAACATTCAGTACTTC	CASSSSQGQLAKNIQYF
TRBV7-3	-	12	TRBJ1-1	-	TGTGCCAGCAGCTCCCCAGGACTCGAAGCTTTCTTT	CASSSPGLEAFF
TRBV7-8	TRBD2	16	TRBJ2-1	-	TGTGCCAGCAGCCCCACCGGGAGGGCCTCCTACAATGAGCAGTTCTTC	CASSPTGRASYNEQFF
TRBV30	-	12	TRBJ2-5	-	TGTGCCTGGGGACCCTTCACGGAGACCCAGTACTTC	CAWGPFTETQYF
TRBV5-4	-	14	TRBJ2-5	-	TGTGCCAGCAGCTTGGCGGGTTCCCAAGAGACCCAGTACTTC	CASSLAGSQETQYF
TRBV7-6	-	15	TRBJ2-2	few	TGTGCCAGCAGCTTATTCACAACGGGAACCGGGGAGCTGTTTTTT	CASSLFTTGTGELFF
TRBV30	-	13	TRBJ1-2	-	TGTGCCTGGAGTGTAATTGGGGCGGGAGGCTACACCTTC	CAWSVIGAGGYTF
TRBV6-5	-	15	TRBJ1-2	-	TGTGCCAGCAGTTACTCAGGGAAGGTGGACTATGGCTACACCTTC	CASSYSGKVDYGYTF
TRBV5-1	TRBD1	15	TRBJ2-1	-	TGCGCCAGCAGTCCAGGACAGGGTGGCTACAATGAGCAGTTCTTC	CASSPGQGGYNEQFF
TRBV7-9	-	18	TRBJ2-1	-	TGTGCCAGCAGCTTAAATGGGGGCCGGTCCAGGTCCTACAATGAGCAGTTCTTC	CASSLNGGRSRSYNEQFF
TRBV6-5	-	13	TRBJ1-2	-	TGTGCCAGCAGTTACTCTCAGGGGAGTGGCTACACCTTC	CASSYSQGSGYTF
TRBV28	-	13	TRBJ1-2	-	TGTGCCAGCAGGCTACAGGGAAACTATGGCTACACCTTC	CASRLQGNYGYTF
TRBV30	TRBD2	17	TRBJ2-3	-	TGTGCCTGGAGTGTACGGGGACTAGCTATACACACGGGGACGCAGTATTTT	CAWSVRGLAIHTGTQYF
TRBV11-2	-	15	TRBJ2-2	-	TGTGCCAGCAGCTTAGGGCCCGAAGGGTACGGGGAGCTGTTTTTT	CASSLGPEGYGELFF
TRBV9	TRBD2	16	TRBJ2-2	-	TGTGCCAGCAGCGTAGGGGCTAGCGGGACGACCGGGGAGCTGTTTTTT	CASSVGASGTTGELFF
TRBV5-1	-	15	TRBJ2-7	-	TGCGCCAGCAGACGATATGAGGGGATCGGCTACGAGCAGTACTTC	CASRRYEGIGYEQYF
TRBV30	TRBD2	13	TRBJ2-7	once	TGTGCCTGGACCGGACTAGGCGGAGGCGAGCAGTACTTC	CAWTGLGGGEQYF
TRBV18	-	18	TRBJ2-1	once	TGTGCCAGCTCAAGACGACCCGCCGGGACCTACGGGACCAATGAGCAGTTCTTC	CASSRRPAGTYGTNEQFF
TRBV5-6	-	16	TRBJ1-3	-	TGTGCCAGCAGTCCGCCCCTGTCTCATGGGGGAAACACCATATATTTT	CASSPPLSHGGNTIYF
TRBV5-1	TRBD2	17	TRBJ2-3	-	TGCGCCAGCAGCTTGGCCGGGGGGGGCGGGAGCACAGATACGCAGTATTTT	CASSLAGGGGSTDTQYF